The 19 T cell receptor beta chains presented below share a single source sample, sequenced in a study of CD8 T cells in ankylosing spondylitis. No antigen has been assigned to these receptors. The study's findings and limits: Among TCR beta sequences, a motif of eight or nine highly homologous variants appeared characteristic of ankylosing spondylitis blood.

TCRdb analysed the 5' RACE reads with MiXCR anew, one entry per CDR3 protein. The profile shows 700,000 or so distinct CDR3 sequences, under 20% of them singletons. Sequencing input: blood, either unsorted or a sorted T cell fraction (not recorded which). The receptors were gathered from a male donor with ankylosing spondylitis.

This chain connects TRBV5-6 to TRBJ1-1, with D uncertain. V was cut by 4 bases and J by 8 bases, with 12 bases left in between. The V gene's germline CDR1 is SGHDT and CDR2 YYEEEE. CDR3 length: 12 residues. CDR3 sequence: CASSHLWTEAFF. The CDR3 DNA reads TGTGCCAGCAGCCACCTCTGGACCGAAGCTTTCTTT.

The chain links TRBV2 to TRBJ2-7, with D possibly being TRBD1 or TRBD2 (6 bases each). The CDR3 has 12 residues. The V gene's germline CDR1 is SNHLY and CDR2 FYNNEI. Trimming stripped 7 bases from V and 2 bases from J, with 9 bases between. CDR3 in amino acids: CASMGGTYEQYF. As DNA, the CDR3 is TGTGCCAGCATGGGGGGCACCTACGAGCAGTACTTC.

This clonotype was counted a few times. This chain links TRBV29-1 with TRBJ2-7; TRBD1 matches 8 bases. V trimming: 6 bases; J trimming: 3 bases; junction bases outside the gene matches: 13. Germline loops: CDR1 SQVTM, CDR2 ANQGSEA. The CDR3 has 15 residues. The CDR3 nucleotides read TGCAGCGTCGGAAGCGTCTGGACAGGGCTCTACGAGCAGTACTTC. Translated, it gives CSVGSVWTGLYEQYF.

The DNA of the CDR3 is TGTGCCAGCAGTTTGACCGGGACAGGGAGACACGAGCAGTACTTC. Amino acids: CASSLTGTGRHEQYF. The chain combines TRBV28 with TRBJ2-7, with 9 bases lining up with TRBD1. There are 15 residues in the CDR3. The germline gives CDR1 MDHEN, CDR2 SYDVKM. V gave up 3 bases and J gave up 5 bases; unmatched junction bases: 8.

This chain joins TRBV27 and TRBJ2-5, with 7 nucleotides matching TRBD2. CDR1 and CDR2 from the germline V gene are MNHEY and SMNVEV (reference sequence). V lost 8 bases and J lost 4; bases outside the gene matches: 16. CDR3 length: 16 amino acids. The CDR3 DNA is TGTGCCAGCTTTACCCCTCCTCTTTGGGGGGGAGAGACCCAGTACTTC. Its translation: CASFTPPLWGGETQYF.

This clonotype has just a few counts. This chain joins TRBV24-1 and TRBJ2-2; D is unresolved. This CDR3 has 13 amino acids. The germline V gene encodes CDR1 KGHDR and CDR2 SFDVKD. The V gene lost 3 bases and the J gene lost 7 bases, with 8 bases spanning the gap. CDR3 bases: TGTGCCACCAGTGATCTGCCTCTCGGGGAGCTGTTTTTT. This codes for CATSDLPLGELFF.

This clonotype was recorded many times. The chain combines TRBV7-9 with TRBJ1-4; D is unclear. V lost 1 base, J lost 0 bases, and 6 bases lay in between. The CDR3 sequence is 15 residues long. Germline lookup yields CDR1 SEHNR and CDR2 FQNEAQ (reference sequence). The DNA of the CDR3 is TGTGCCAGCAGCTTAGGGACGGCAACTAATGAAAAACTGTTTTTT. Its translation is CASSLGTATNEKLFF.

The chain links TRBV5-1 to TRBJ2-7, with D tentatively TRBD2 (6 bases). Trimming took off 1 base at V and 6 bases at J, with 20 bases between the two ends. Per germline, CDR1 SGHRS and CDR2 YFSETQ. CDR3 size: 16 residues. This CDR3 is CASSLTVGGRGAEQYF. Here the CDR3 DNA reads TGCGCCAGCAGCTTGACGGTGGGAGGTCGGGGTGCCGAGCAGTACTTC.

V is TRBV4-2 and J is TRBJ2-5; the D is unclear. The CDR3 is made up of 15 amino acids. The germline V gene has CDR1 LGHNA and CDR2 YNFKEQ. With 2 bases removed from V and 0 bases from J, the gap between germline ends came to 10 bases. In DNA form, the CDR3 reads TGTGCCAGCAGCCAAATTGAAGGGTACCAAGAGACCCAGTACTTC. Its protein product is CASSQIEGYQETQYF.

The chain is built from TRBV27 and TRBJ1-2, with unresolved D. The CDR3 spans 13 residues. From germline, CDR1 is MNHEY and CDR2 SMNVEV (reference sequence). V lost 5 bases to trimming and J lost 7 bases, with 14 bases between them. CDR3 amino acids: CASSNSPRGGYTF. The CDR3 nucleotides read TGTGCCAGCAGTAATAGCCCGCGAGGTGGCTACACCTTC.

This clonotype was seen repeatedly, ten times or more. The rearrangement uses TRBV5-1 and TRBJ2-2; TRBD1 might be the D (6 bases). The CDR3 has 16 amino acids. Germline CDR1 reads SGHRS; CDR2 reads YFSETQ. Between the trimmed V and J ends, which lost 0 bases and 1 base, there was a span of 10 bases. The CDR3 here is CASSLDRVGNTGELFF. CDR3 sequence (DNA): TGCGCCAGCAGCTTGGACAGGGTCGGGAACACCGGGGAGCTGTTTTTT.

The V gene is TRBV7-8, the J gene TRBJ2-2; D is ambiguous. Per germline, CDR1 SGHVS and CDR2 FQNEAQ. Deletions cut 5 bases from V and 4 bases from J, with 8 bases between. The CDR3 has 13 residues. CDR3 region: CASSTPGTGELFF. The CDR3 bases are TGTGCCAGCAGCACACCGGGCACCGGGGAGCTGTTTTTT. Complete variable domain (other parts from reference TRBV7-8 and TRBJ2-2): GAGVSQSPRYKVAKRGQDVALRCDPISGHVSLFWYQQALGQGPEFLTYFQNEAQLDKSGLPSDRFFAERPEGSVSTLKIQRTQQEDSAVYLCASSTPGTGELFFGEGSRLTVL.

This chain connects TRBV7-8 to TRBJ2-3; maybe TRBD1 (5 bases). The germline V gene encodes CDR1 SGHVS and CDR2 FQNEAQ. The CDR3 has 15 amino acids. V lost 5 bases and J lost 4, with 16 bases in between. In nucleotides, the CDR3 is TGTGCCAGCAGCATTTTAGGACACCAGTCAGATACGCAGTATTTT. It translates to CASSILGHQSDTQYF.

The V and J genes are TRBV28 and TRBJ2-4; 11 nucleotides line up with TRBD2. CDR1 and CDR2 from the germline V gene are MDHEN and SYDVKM. This CDR3 spans 16 amino acids. The J segment lost 7 bases and the V segment lost 5 bases, leaving 10 bases of the junction unmatched. The CDR3 coding sequence is TGTGCCAGCAGTCTCCATAGCGGGGGGGCCCCGAACATTCAGTACTTC. Its translation: CASSLHSGGAPNIQYF. Full variable domain (outside the CDR3, taken from reference TRBV28 and TRBJ2-4): DVKVTQSSRYLVKRTGEKVFLECVQDMDHENMFWYRQDPGLGLRLIYFSYDVKMKEKGDIPEGYSVSREKKERFSLILESASTNQTSMYLCASSLHSGGAPNIQYFGAGTRLSVL.

This clonotype was seen only a few times. This rearrangement joins TRBV7-2 to TRBJ2-7; 7 bases are shared with TRBD2. The CDR3 totals 14 residues. The V and J ends lost 1 base and 6 bases, in that order; junction bases with no gene match: 6. From germline, CDR1 is SGHTA and CDR2 FQGNSA. CDR3 amino acids: CASSLGLASGEQYF. The CDR3 DNA is TGTGCCAGCAGCTTAGGACTAGCTTCGGGCGAGCAGTACTTC.

This clonotype was picked up a small number of times. This chain uses TRBV4-1 with TRBJ2-1; D gene ambiguous. The germline V gene encodes CDR1 MGHRA and CDR2 YSYEKL. The V and J ends lost 1 base and 5 bases respectively, with 6 bases between them. The CDR3 loop spans 13 amino acids. The CDR3 coding sequence is TGCGCCAGCAGCCAAGGCCGGGACAATGAGCAGTTCTTC. Encoded protein: CASSQGRDNEQFF.

This clonotype was recorded a few times. This chain links TRBV12-3 or TRBV12-4 with TRBJ1-5; D is ambiguous. V was clipped by 6 bases and J by 5 bases, with 17 bases between them. The CDR3 is made up of 15 amino acids. CDR3 residues: CASSYERGPDQPQHF. The CDR3 nucleotides are TGTGCCAGCAGCTACGAGCGGGGTCCTGATCAGCCCCAGCATTTT.

This clonotype was seen only a few times. This chain uses TRBV6-5 with TRBJ1-2, with D possibly matching TRBD1 (5 bases). The germline V gene encodes CDR1 MNHEY and CDR2 SVGAGI. There are 12 residues in the CDR3. The V and J ends lost 0 bases and 7 bases respectively, with 6 bases between them. CDR3 nucleotide sequence: TGTGCCAGCAGTTACTCTGGGGGTGGCTACACCTTC. Encoded protein: CASSYSGGGYTF.

This clonotype was detected many times. V gene TRBV9 combines with J gene TRBJ2-5, with 9 nucleotides matching TRBD1. This CDR3 has 15 amino acids. After removal of 0 bases from V and 3 bases from J, the junction contained 3 bases not matched to a gene. In germline, CDR1 is SGDLS, CDR2 YYNGEE. The CDR3 nucleotides read TGTGCCAGCAGCGTAGTAGGGACAGGGAAAGAGACCCAGTACTTC. This codes for CASSVVGTGKETQYF.